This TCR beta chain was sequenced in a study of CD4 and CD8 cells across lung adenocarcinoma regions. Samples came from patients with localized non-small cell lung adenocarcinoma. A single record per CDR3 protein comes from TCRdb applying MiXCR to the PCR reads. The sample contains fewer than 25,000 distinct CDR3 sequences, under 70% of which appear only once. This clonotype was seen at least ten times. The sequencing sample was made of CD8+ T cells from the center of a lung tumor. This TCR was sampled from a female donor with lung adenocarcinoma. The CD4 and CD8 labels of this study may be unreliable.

The CDR3 protein is CASSGQGGDTQYF. DNA for the CDR3: TGTGCCAGCAGCGGACAGGGGGGAGATACGCAGTATTTT. V is TRBV6-4 and J is TRBJ2-3, with TRBD1 matching 10 bases. Trimming removed 6 bases from V and 5 bases from J; junction bases left unmatched: 2. CDR3 length equals 13 residues. Germline V CDR1 and CDR2: MRHNA, SNTAGT.